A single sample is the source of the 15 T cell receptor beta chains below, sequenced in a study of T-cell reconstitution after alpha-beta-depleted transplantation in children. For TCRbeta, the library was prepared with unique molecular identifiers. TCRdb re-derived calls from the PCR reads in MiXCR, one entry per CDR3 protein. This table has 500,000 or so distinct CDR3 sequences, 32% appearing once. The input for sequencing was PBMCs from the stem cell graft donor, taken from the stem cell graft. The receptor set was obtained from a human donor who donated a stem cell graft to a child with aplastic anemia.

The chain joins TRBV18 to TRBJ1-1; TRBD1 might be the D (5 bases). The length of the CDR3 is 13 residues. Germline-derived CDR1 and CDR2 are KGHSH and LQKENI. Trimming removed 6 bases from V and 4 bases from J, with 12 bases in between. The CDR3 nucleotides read TGTGCCAGCTCCCGCAGGGAGTCCACTGAAGCTTTCTTT. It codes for CASSRRESTEAFF. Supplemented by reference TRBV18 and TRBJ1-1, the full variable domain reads NAGVMQNPRHLVRRRGQEARLRCSPMKGHSHVYWYRQLPEEGLKFMVYLQKENIIDESGMPKERFSAEFPKEGPSILRIQQVVRGDSAAYFCASSRRESTEAFFGQGTRLTVV.

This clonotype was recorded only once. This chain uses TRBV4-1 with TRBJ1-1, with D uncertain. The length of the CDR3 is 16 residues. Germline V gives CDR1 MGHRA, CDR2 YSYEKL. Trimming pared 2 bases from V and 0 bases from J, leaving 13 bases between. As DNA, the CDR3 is TGCGCCAGCAGCCAACCACGAGAGGAGGTGAACACTGAAGCTTTCTTT. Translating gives CASSQPREEVNTEAFF.

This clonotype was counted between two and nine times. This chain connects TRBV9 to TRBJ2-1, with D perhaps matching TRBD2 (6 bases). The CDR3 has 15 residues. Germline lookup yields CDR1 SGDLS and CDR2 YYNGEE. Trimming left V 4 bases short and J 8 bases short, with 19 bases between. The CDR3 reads CASSLSGSPEDEQFF. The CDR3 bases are TGTGCCAGCAGCCTCAGCGGGTCCCCGGAGGATGAGCAGTTCTTC.

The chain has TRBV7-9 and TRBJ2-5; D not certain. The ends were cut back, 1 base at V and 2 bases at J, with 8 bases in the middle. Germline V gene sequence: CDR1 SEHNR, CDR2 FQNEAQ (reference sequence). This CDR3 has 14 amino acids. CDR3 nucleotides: TGTGCCAGCAGCTTAGTTGGGATACAAGAGACCCAGTACTTC. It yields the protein CASSLVGIQETQYF.

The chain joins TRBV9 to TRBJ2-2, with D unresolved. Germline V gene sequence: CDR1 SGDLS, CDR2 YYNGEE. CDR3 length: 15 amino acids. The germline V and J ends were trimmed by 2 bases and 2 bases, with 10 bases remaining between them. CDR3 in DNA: TGTGCCAGCAGCGTCAGTATACCCAACACCGGGGAGCTGTTTTTT. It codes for CASSVSIPNTGELFF.

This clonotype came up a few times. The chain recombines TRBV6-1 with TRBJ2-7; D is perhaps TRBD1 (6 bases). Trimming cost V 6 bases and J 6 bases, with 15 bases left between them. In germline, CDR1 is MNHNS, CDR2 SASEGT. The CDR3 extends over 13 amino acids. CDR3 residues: CASSQTGLGEQYV. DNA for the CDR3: TGTGCCAGCAGCCAAACAGGGTTGGGCGAGCAGTACGTC.

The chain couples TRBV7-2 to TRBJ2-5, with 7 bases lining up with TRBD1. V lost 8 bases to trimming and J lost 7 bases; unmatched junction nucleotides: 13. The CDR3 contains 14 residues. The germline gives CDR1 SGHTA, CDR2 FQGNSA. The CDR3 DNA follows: TGTGCCAGCGGTCCCATGACAGGGAAGGTGACCCAGTACTTC. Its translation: CASGPMTGKVTQYF.

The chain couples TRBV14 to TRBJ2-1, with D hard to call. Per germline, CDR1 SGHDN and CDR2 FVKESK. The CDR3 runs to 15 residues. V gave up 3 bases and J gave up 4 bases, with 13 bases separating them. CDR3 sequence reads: CASSHSQTFYNEQFF. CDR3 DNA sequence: TGTGCCAGCAGCCACTCACAGACTTTTTACAATGAGCAGTTCTTC.

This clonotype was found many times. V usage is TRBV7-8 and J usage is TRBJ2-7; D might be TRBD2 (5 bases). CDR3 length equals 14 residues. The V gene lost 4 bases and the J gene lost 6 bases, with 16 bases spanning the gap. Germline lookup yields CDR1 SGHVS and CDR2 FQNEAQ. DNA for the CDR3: TGTGCCAGCAGCTCCCGGGGTGGAGTCTCCGAGCAGTACGTC. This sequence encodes CASSSRGGVSEQYV.

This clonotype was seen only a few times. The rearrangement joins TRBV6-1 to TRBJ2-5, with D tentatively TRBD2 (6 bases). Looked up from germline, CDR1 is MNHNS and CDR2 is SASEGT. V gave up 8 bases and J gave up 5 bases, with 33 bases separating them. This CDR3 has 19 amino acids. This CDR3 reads CASLLAEGPNDVKEETQYF. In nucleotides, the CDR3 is TGTGCCAGCCTCTTAGCGGAGGGGCCTAATGATGTTAAGGAGGAGACCCAGTACTTC.

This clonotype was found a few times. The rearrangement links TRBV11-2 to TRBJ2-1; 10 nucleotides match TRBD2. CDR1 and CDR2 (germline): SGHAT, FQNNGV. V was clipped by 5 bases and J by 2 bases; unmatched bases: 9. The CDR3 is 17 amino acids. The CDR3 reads CASSVRSGRAPYNEQFF. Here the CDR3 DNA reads TGTGCCAGCAGCGTTCGCAGCGGGAGGGCCCCCTACAATGAGCAGTTCTTC. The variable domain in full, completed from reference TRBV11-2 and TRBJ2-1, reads EAGVAQSPRYKIIEKRQSVAFWCNPISGHATLYWYQQILGQGPKLLIQFQNNGVVDDSQLPKDRFSAERLKGVDSTLKIQPAKLEDSAVYLCASSVRSGRAPYNEQFFGPGTRLTVL.

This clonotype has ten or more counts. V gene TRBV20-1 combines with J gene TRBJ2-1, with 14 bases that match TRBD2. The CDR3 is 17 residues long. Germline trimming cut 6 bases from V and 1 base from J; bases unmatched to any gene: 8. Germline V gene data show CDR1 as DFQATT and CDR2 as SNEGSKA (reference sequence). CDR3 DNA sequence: TGCAGTGCCGTGGGGACTAGCGGGAGCTTGTCCTACAATGAGCAGTTCTTC. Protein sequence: CSAVGTSGSLSYNEQFF.

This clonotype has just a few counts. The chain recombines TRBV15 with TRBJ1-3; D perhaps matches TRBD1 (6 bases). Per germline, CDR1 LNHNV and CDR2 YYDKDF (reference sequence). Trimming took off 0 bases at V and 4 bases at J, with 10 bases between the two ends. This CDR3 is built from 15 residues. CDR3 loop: CATSRDPGAGNTIYF. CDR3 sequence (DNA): TGTGCCACCAGCAGAGATCCAGGGGCCGGAAACACCATATATTTT.

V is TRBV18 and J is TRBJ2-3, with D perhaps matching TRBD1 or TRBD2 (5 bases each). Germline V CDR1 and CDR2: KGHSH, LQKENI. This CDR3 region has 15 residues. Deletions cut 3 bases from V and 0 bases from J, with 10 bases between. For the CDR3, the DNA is TGTGCCAGCTCACCTCCTGGGGGTAGCACAGATACGCAGTATTTT. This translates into CASSPPGGSTDTQYF.

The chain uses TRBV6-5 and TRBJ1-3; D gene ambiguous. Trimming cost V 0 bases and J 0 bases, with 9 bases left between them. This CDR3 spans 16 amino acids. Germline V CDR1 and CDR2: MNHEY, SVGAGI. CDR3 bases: TGTGCCAGCAGTTACTCTTCGGGGTTCTCTGGAAACACCATATATTTT. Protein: CASSYSSGFSGNTIYF.